This TCR beta chain was found in a study of CD8+CD57+ T cells in acquired aplastic anemia. About the study: The mean DNA yield obtained from sorted CD4+ and CD8+ cells came to 3 to 4 ug.

The CDR3 has 12 residues. The V gene lost 5 bases and the J gene lost 10 bases, with 9 bases spanning the gap. Genomic DNA templated the TCR beta VDJ and CDR3 profiling. TCRdb analysed the reads with MiXCR anew, one entry per CDR3 protein. The sample has around 68,000 distinct CDR3 sequences; approximately 50% are singletons. The material sequenced was sorted CD4+, CD8+, or CD8+CD57+ T cells (not recorded which) from PBMCs. The sequence derives from a human donor in good health, serving as a control. V and J are TRBV12-3 or TRBV12-4 and TRBJ1-6; maybe TRBD1 (5 bases). The CDR3 bases are TGTGCCAGCAGTCAGGGAAGGTCACCCCTCCACTTT. Translated, it gives CASSQGRSPLHF.